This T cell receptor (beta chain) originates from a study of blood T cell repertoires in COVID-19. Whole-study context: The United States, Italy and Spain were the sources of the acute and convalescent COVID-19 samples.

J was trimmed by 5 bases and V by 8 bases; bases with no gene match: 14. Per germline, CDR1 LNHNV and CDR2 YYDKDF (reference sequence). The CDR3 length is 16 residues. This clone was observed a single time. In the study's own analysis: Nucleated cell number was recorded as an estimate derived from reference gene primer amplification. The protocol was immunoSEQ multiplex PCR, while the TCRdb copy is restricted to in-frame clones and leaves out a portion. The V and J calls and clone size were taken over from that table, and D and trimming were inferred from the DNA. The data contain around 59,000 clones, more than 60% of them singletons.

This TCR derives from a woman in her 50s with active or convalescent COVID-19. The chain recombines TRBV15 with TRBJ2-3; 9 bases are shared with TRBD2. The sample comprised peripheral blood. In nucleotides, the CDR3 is TGTGCCACCCAAAGAGGCGGGAGGGGAAATGAAGATACGCAGTATTTT. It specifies CATQRGGRGNEDTQYF.